Following are 8 T cell receptor beta chains from one sample sequenced in a study of molecular identifiers for immune sequencing clone quantification. TCRdb re-called the PCR reads with MiXCR, one entry per CDR3 protein. This sample has about 630,000 distinct CDR3 sequences, with about 25% found just once. Sequences were obtained from naive CD8+ T cells from blood, with Jurkat cell RNA spiked in. This sample's subset: FACS-sorted CD8+CD4-CCR7+CD45RA+ naive T cells. The receptors originated from a human donor in good health. Some libraries in this study had Jurkat cell RNA spiked in.

With regard to this clonotype: A clone one base away is much larger, so this may be a read error. The chain has TRBV5-3 and TRBJ2-7; maybe TRBD2 (6 bases). TRBV5-3 carries the ORF label, with uncertain function. The CDR3 consists of 18 residues. The CDR3 sequence is CASSLGPGSGAEEYEQYF. In DNA form, the CDR3 reads TGTGCCAGCAGCTTGGGCCCCGGGAGCGGTGCAGAGGAGTACGAGCAGTACTTC.

This clonotype was seen ten or more times. The CDR3 nucleotides are TGTGCCAGCAGTTCCCATCCTACTAATGAAAAACTGTTTTTT. Translated, it gives CASSSHPTNEKLFF. This chain connects TRBV6-5 to TRBJ1-4; no clear D. The CDR3 consists of 14 residues. Germline V gene lookup returns CDR1 MNHEY and CDR2 SVGAGI. Between the trimmed V and J ends, which lost 4 bases and 2 bases, there was a span of 8 bases.

This clonotype came up once. This clone may be a read error of a much larger clone one base away. V usage is TRBV13 and J usage is TRBJ2-3, with 8 bases fitting TRBD2. Per the germline V gene, CDR1 is PRHDT and CDR2 is FYEKMQ (reference sequence). V lost 11 bases and J lost 3; bases outside the gene matches: 7. The CDR3 runs 13 residues. The CDR3 reads CARLTGGTDTQYF. In nucleotides, the CDR3 is TGTGCCCGCTTAACGGGAGGGACAGATACGCAGTATTTT.

This clonotype was seen at least ten times. The chain links TRBV19 to TRBJ2-7, with D unresolved. Germline V gives CDR1 LNHDA, CDR2 SQIVND (reference sequence). Trimming stripped 1 base from V and 3 bases from J, with 10 bases between. CDR3 length: 14 residues. As DNA, the CDR3 is TGTGCCAGTAGTATAGCACCCGGAGACTACGAGCAGTACTTC. Translation gives CASSIAPGDYEQYF.

The chain combines TRBV5-6 with TRBJ2-3, with D maybe TRBD2 (6 bases). Germline lookup yields CDR1 SGHDT and CDR2 YYEEEE. The V end lost 7 bases, the J end lost 10 bases, and 22 bases lay between the germline ends. This CDR3 has 14 amino acids. The CDR3 nucleotides are TGTGCCAGCGGAGGGGCGGCGTCTGGGGATGCGCAGTATTTT. Translated: CASGGAASGDAQYF. The full variable domain, with the rest looked up from reference TRBV5-6 and TRBJ2-3, is DAGVTQSPTHLIKTRGQQVTLRCSPKSGHDTVSWYQQALGQGPQFIFQYYEEEERQRGNFPDRFSGHQFPNYSSELNVNALLLGDSALYLCASGGAASGDAQYFGPGTRLTVL.

V gene TRBV20-1 combines with J gene TRBJ1-5, with D perhaps matching TRBD1 (6 bases). V was pared by 5 bases and J by 3 bases, with 20 bases between. The V gene's germline CDR1 is DFQATT and CDR2 SNEGSKA (reference sequence). CDR3 length: 16 residues. Here the CDR3 reads CSAWVPGGMDNQPQHF. CDR3 sequence (DNA): TGCAGTGCTTGGGTCCCGGGGGGCATGGACAATCAGCCCCAGCATTTT.

This clonotype occurred many times. The V call is TRBV23-1, the J call TRBJ1-5, with D perhaps TRBD1 (5 bases). TRBV23-1 is known as an ORF, though its function is uncertain. This CDR3 spans 20 amino acids. Trimming shortened V by 2 bases and J by 2 bases, and 25 bases separated the two germline ends. In DNA, the CDR3 is TGCGCCAGCAGTCAAGCTCCCTCGGGACGGCGGGCAATCGGCAATCAGCCCCAGCATTTT. Translating it yields CASSQAPSGRRAIGNQPQHF.

A note on this clonotype: A much larger clone lies one base from this, so it may be a read error. CDR3 nucleotide sequence: TGCACCAGCAGCTCCCGGGACACGGGCGGGACAGATACGCAGTATTTT. Its translation is CTSSSRDTGGTDTQYF. This chain joins TRBV5-1 and TRBJ2-3, with D possibly TRBD1 on 6 matching bases. This CDR3 spans 16 amino acids. Per the germline V gene, CDR1 is SGHRS and CDR2 is YFSETQ.